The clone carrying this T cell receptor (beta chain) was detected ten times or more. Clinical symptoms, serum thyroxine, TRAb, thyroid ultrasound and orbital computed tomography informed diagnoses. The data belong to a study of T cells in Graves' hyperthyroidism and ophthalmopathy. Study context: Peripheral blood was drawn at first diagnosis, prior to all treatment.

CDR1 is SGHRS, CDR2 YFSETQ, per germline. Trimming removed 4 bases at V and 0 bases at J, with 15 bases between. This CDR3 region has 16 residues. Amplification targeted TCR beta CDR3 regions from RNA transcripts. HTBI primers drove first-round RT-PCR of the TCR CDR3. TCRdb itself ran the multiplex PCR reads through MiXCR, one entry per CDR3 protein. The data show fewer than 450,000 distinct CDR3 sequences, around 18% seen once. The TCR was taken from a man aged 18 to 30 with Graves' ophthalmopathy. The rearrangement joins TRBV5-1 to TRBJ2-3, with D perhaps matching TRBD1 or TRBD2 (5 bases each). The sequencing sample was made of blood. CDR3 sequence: CASSLGEGTSTDTQYF. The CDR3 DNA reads TGCGCCAGCAGCCTGGGGGAAGGAACCAGCACAGATACGCAGTATTTT.